These 30 T cell receptor beta chains came from one sample sequenced in a study. One entry per CDR3 protein results from TCRdb running MiXCR on the RT-PCR reads. The table has about 700,000 distinct CDR3 sequences, 13% to 15% seen once. Input material: memory CD4+ T cells from blood. The receptors derive from a female donor in good health, serving as a healthy control.

Regarding this clonotype: Given a much more abundant clone one base away, this may be a read error. This rearrangement joins TRBV20-1 to TRBJ1-5, with 7 positions matching TRBD1. This CDR3 is built from 16 residues. Germline CDR1 and CDR2: DFQATT and SNEGSKA (reference sequence). The CDR3 region is CSASKTGTANNQPHHF. The DNA for the CDR3 is TGCAGTGCTAGTAAGACCGGGACAGCTAACAATCAGCCCCATCATTTT.

The table lists this clonotype with many counts. V is TRBV6-5 and J is TRBJ1-4, with D uncertain. Germline assignment: CDR1 MNHEY and CDR2 SVGAGI. The CDR3 is 17 residues long. The V end was cut by 0 bases, the J end by 5 bases, with 16 bases between. CDR3 amino acids: CASSYSLGLGPNEKLFF. CDR3 bases: TGTGCCAGCAGTTACTCTTTGGGTTTGGGCCCAAATGAAAAACTGTTTTTT.

This chain joins TRBV7-2 and TRBJ1-5; D call uncertain. Trimming removed 5 bases at V and 3 bases at J, with 11 bases between. Germline values: CDR1 SGHTA, CDR2 FQGNSA. CDR3 length equals 14 residues. The CDR3 spells CASSPQANNQPQHF. CDR3 sequence (DNA): TGTGCCAGCAGCCCTCAGGCTAACAATCAGCCCCAGCATTTT.

In its sample, this clonotype was seen a few times. CDR3 sequence reads: CASSFHIQETQYF. For the CDR3, the DNA is TGTGCCAGCAGCTTTCACATCCAAGAGACCCAGTACTTC. This chain uses TRBV7-3 with TRBJ2-5; D unclear. V shed 3 bases and J shed 1 base, with 6 bases lying between them. This CDR3 contains 13 residues. CDR1 is SGHTA, CDR2 FQGTGA, per germline.

V is TRBV4-3 and J is TRBJ2-1; 8 bases are a match to TRBD2. This CDR3 has 19 amino acids. The J segment lost 0 bases and the V segment lost 4 bases, leaving 14 bases of the junction unmatched. Germline V CDR1 and CDR2: LGHNA, YSLEER. The CDR3 DNA reads as TGCGCCAGCAGCCTTACCCCCCTTATAGCGGGAAGCTCCTACAATGAGCAGTTCTTC. Its protein is CASSLTPLIAGSSYNEQFF.

In this sample, this clonotype turned up many times. The rearrangement links TRBV6-5 to TRBJ2-1, with 7 bases fitting TRBD2. Germline V gene sequence: CDR1 MNHEY, CDR2 SVGAGI. The CDR3 runs to 13 residues. V trimming: 7 bases; J trimming: 4 bases; junction bases outside the gene matches: 4. The chain's CDR3 is CASKEGGYNEQFF. In DNA form, the CDR3 reads TGTGCCAGCAAGGAGGGAGGGTACAATGAGCAGTTCTTC.

This clonotype was seen a few times. The chain uses TRBV4-1 and TRBJ2-1, with 10 bases matching TRBD1. J gave up 2 bases and V 4 bases, and 5 bases lay outside the gene matches. Germline-derived CDR1 and CDR2 are MGHRA and YSYEKL. This CDR3 spans 16 amino acids. The CDR3 protein is CASSPGGQGAYNEQFF. In DNA form, the CDR3 reads TGCGCCAGCAGCCCCGGTGGACAGGGGGCCTACAATGAGCAGTTCTTC.

The chain recombines TRBV12-5 with TRBJ2-2; no clear D gene. The germline V gene has CDR1 LGHNT and CDR2 FRNRAP. This CDR3 has 13 amino acids. V gave up 6 bases and J gave up 7 bases, with 12 bases separating them. CDR3 DNA sequence: TGTGCTAGTGGGGACCGAACAGACGGGGAGCTGTTTTTT. It specifies CASGDRTDGELFF.

This clonotype was detected a few times. The chain carries TRBV5-4 and TRBJ2-2; 9 positions agree with TRBD2. The trim removed 4 bases at V and 3 bases at J, leaving 7 bases unmatched. There are 16 residues in the CDR3. Germline CDR1 and CDR2: SGHNT and YYREEE (reference sequence). The CDR3 DNA follows: TGTGCCAGCAGCCGCGGGACTAGCAAAGACACCGGGGAGCTGTTTTTT. It codes for CASSRGTSKDTGELFF.

This clonotype was observed at least ten times. The chain is built from TRBV6-5 and TRBJ1-2; D gene ambiguous. Germline V gene data show CDR1 as MNHEY and CDR2 as SVGAGI. V was clipped by 2 bases and J by 7 bases, with 11 bases between them. The CDR3 is made up of 13 amino acids. CDR3 nucleotides: TGTGCCAGCAGTTACGGACTTATGGCTGGCTACACCTTC. Encoded protein: CASSYGLMAGYTF.

This clonotype was recorded at least ten times. This sequence joins TRBV6-5 and TRBJ1-5; no firm D call. Germline V gives CDR1 MNHEY, CDR2 SVGAGI. CDR3 length: 16 residues. Trimming pared 0 bases from V and 7 bases from J, leaving 16 bases between. Here the CDR3 DNA reads TGTGCCAGCAGTTACTCTTTACAGCCCGGCGGCCAGCCCCAGCATTTT. Encoded protein: CASSYSLQPGGQPQHF.

This clonotype occurred many times. The chain carries TRBV4-3 and TRBJ1-3; possibly TRBD1 for D (6 bases). Per germline, CDR1 LGHNA and CDR2 YSLEER. The CDR3 contains 17 residues. The germline V and J ends were trimmed by 4 bases and 0 bases, with 16 bases remaining between them. CDR3 in amino acids: CASSRMSGQNSGNTIYF. In DNA, the CDR3 is TGCGCCAGCAGCCGCATGTCCGGACAGAACTCTGGAAACACCATATATTTT.

Only a few counts were recorded for this clonotype. The V and J genes are TRBV3-1 and TRBJ2-3, with 9 positions matching TRBD1. The V gene's germline CDR1 is LGHDT and CDR2 YNNKEL (reference sequence). Trimming at V came to 0 bases and at J to 5 bases, leaving 6 bases not matched to a gene. The CDR3 is 16 residues long. CDR3 sequence (DNA): TGTGCCAGCAGCCAAGAAACAGGGGGCATGAAAGATACGCAGTATTTT. Its protein is CASSQETGGMKDTQYF.

This clonotype has a count of ten or more. The rearrangement joins TRBV2 to TRBJ2-7, with unresolved D. This CDR3 has 14 amino acids. V lost 5 bases and J lost 4, with 15 bases in between. Per germline, CDR1 SNHLY and CDR2 FYNNEI. CDR3 sequence: CASSPLGMSYEQYF. CDR3 nucleotide sequence: TGTGCCAGCAGTCCCTTAGGGATGAGTTACGAGCAGTACTTC.

This clonotype was seen only a few times. The chain's CDR3 is CASSGGRVQFF. CDR3 nucleotide sequence: TGTGCCAGCAGTGGGGGCAGAGTTCAGTTCTTC. The gene calls are TRBV25-1 and TRBJ2-1, with a tentative D call TRBD1 (5 bases). The germline CDR1 and CDR2 sequences are MGHDK and SYGVNS. Trimming pared 4 bases from V and 13 bases from J, leaving 11 bases between. This CDR3 has 11 residues.

This clonotype was picked up many times. The gene calls are TRBV7-7 and TRBJ2-2; D is perhaps TRBD1 (5 bases). V lost 2 bases to trimming and J lost 4 bases, with 8 bases between them. Germline CDR1 SSHAT, CDR2 FNYEAQ (reference sequence). The CDR3 is made up of 14 amino acids. This CDR3 is CASSLQGSTGELFF. DNA for the CDR3: TGTGCCAGCAGCTTACAGGGAAGCACCGGGGAGCTGTTTTTT.

This clonotype appeared a few times. The V and J genes are TRBV7-9 and TRBJ1-2; D not certain. V lost 1 base to trimming and J lost 6 bases, with 6 bases between them. Looked up from germline, CDR1 is SEHNR and CDR2 is FQNEAQ (reference sequence). The CDR3 is 12 residues long. This chain's CDR3 is CASSLGPNGYTF. In DNA form, the CDR3 reads TGTGCCAGCAGCTTAGGCCCAAATGGCTACACCTTC. Drawing the rest from reference TRBV7-9 and TRBJ1-2, the complete variable domain is DTGVSQNPRHKITKRGQNVTFRCDPISEHNRLYWYRQTLGQGPEFLTYFQNEAQLEKSRLLSDRFSAERPKGSFSTLEIQRTEQGDSAMYLCASSLGPNGYTFGSGTRLTVV.

There are a few counts of this clonotype. This rearrangement joins TRBV6-1 to TRBJ2-3; D gene unclear. Germline V gene sequence: CDR1 MNHNS, CDR2 SASEGT. Trimming removed 1 base from V and 7 bases from J, with 0 bases in between. The CDR3 is 10 amino acids. Here the CDR3 DNA reads TGTGCCAGCAGTGAAGATACGCAGTATTTT. Encoded protein: CASSEDTQYF.

Ten or more counts support this clonotype. V and J are TRBV20-1 and TRBJ1-3; D gene uncertain. V lost 5 bases, J lost 4 bases, and 12 bases lay in between. This CDR3 region has 13 residues. Germline CDR1 reads DFQATT; CDR2 reads SNEGSKA (reference sequence). The CDR3 is CSAGRGFGNTIYF. The CDR3 DNA reads TGCAGTGCTGGTCGAGGATTCGGAAACACCATATATTTT.

This clonotype turned up a few times. This sequence joins TRBV11-2 and TRBJ2-5; no clear D gene. Germline assignment: CDR1 SGHAT and CDR2 FQNNGV. This CDR3 is built from 12 residues. V was pared by 5 bases and J by 5 bases, with 9 bases between. DNA of the CDR3: TGTGCCAGCAGCCCTTTCCGCGAGACCCAGTACTTC. It codes for CASSPFRETQYF.

This clonotype was found a few times. V is TRBV12-3 or TRBV12-4 and J is TRBJ1-5, with 7 positions matching TRBD1. There are 16 residues in the CDR3. The V and J ends lost 2 bases and 7 bases, in that order; junction bases with no gene match: 11. CDR3 protein: CASSLRTGQGGQPQHF. The CDR3 region has the DNA TGTGCCAGCAGTTTACGGACAGGTCAAGGGGGGCAGCCCCAGCATTTT.

CDR3 in amino acids: CASTGAGGHQPQHF. CDR3 nucleotides: TGTGCCAGCACCGGGGCGGGGGGCCATCAGCCCCAGCATTTT. The rearrangement joins TRBV2 to TRBJ1-5; a possible D gene is TRBD1 (6 bases). The germline V gene has CDR1 SNHLY and CDR2 FYNNEI. Deletions cut 7 bases from V and 5 bases from J, with 15 bases between. There are 14 residues in the CDR3.

The V and J genes are TRBV4-1 and TRBJ1-1; 11 nucleotides align to TRBD1. Germline loops: CDR1 MGHRA, CDR2 YSYEKL. V lost 1 base to trimming and J lost 0 bases; unmatched junction nucleotides: 1. The CDR3 sequence is 16 residues long. The CDR3 nucleotides are TGCGCCAGCAGCCAAGGGGACAGGGGGATGAACACTGAAGCTTTCTTT. Amino acid sequence: CASSQGDRGMNTEAFF.

The chain is built from TRBV5-6 and TRBJ2-1; D is ambiguous. The CDR3 runs to 18 residues. Deletions cut 6 bases from V and 0 bases from J, with 22 bases between. Germline V gives CDR1 SGHDT, CDR2 YYEEEE. CDR3 sequence (DNA): TGTGCCAGCATTTCGACTGTAGGGCCGCCGAGCTCCTACAATGAGCAGTTCTTC. It specifies CASISTVGPPSSYNEQFF.

This clonotype appeared a few times. The chain recombines TRBV5-6 with TRBJ1-2; TRBD1 is a possible D gene (6 bases). The CDR3 has 12 residues. The V and J ends lost 6 bases and 4 bases respectively, with 10 bases between them. Germline V gives CDR1 SGHDT, CDR2 YYEEEE. The CDR3 reads CASNQGIYGYTF. The CDR3 bases are TGTGCCAGCAACCAGGGGATCTATGGCTACACCTTC.

This chain uses TRBV10-3 with TRBJ2-3, with D tentatively TRBD1 (5 bases). The CDR3 consists of 15 residues. CDR1 is ENHRY, CDR2 SYGVKD, per germline. V shed 0 bases and J shed 4 bases, with 11 bases lying between them. The DNA of the CDR3 is TGTGCCATCAGTGAGTCGAAGCTCAGGGCAGATACGCAGTATTTT. Its protein product is CAISESKLRADTQYF.

In its sample, this clonotype was seen many times. This chain joins TRBV5-4 and TRBJ2-3; D is possibly TRBD1 (5 bases). Germline assignment: CDR1 SGHNT and CDR2 YYREEE (reference sequence). Trimming pared 1 base from V and 0 bases from J, leaving 6 bases between. The CDR3 is 14 amino acids. The CDR3 DNA sequence: TGTGCCAGCAGCTTGAAGGGGAGCACAGATACGCAGTATTTT. Protein: CASSLKGSTDTQYF.

There are a few counts of this clonotype. The chain links TRBV7-2 to TRBJ1-1; 9 bases map to TRBD1. CDR3 length equals 14 residues. The germline V gene encodes CDR1 SGHTA and CDR2 FQGNSA. With 3 bases clipped from V and 6 bases from J, the junction kept 5 bases outside the gene matches. As DNA, the CDR3 is TGTGCCAGCAGCTTGGGACAGGGAAGGCCTGAAGCTTTCTTT. Translated: CASSLGQGRPEAFF.

The rearrangement joins TRBV7-8 to TRBJ1-1; 9 bases are shared with TRBD1. Germline CDR1 SGHVS, CDR2 FQNEAQ. The V and J ends lost 5 bases and 9 bases, in that order; junction bases with no gene match: 22. The CDR3 has 18 amino acids. CDR3 DNA sequence: TGTGCCAGCAGCGATGCCGGGACAGGGATTGCGGGGAACAAAAAAGCTTTCTTT. It is translated as CASSDAGTGIAGNKKAFF.

Of note for this clonotype: The junction does not match germline at one end; this may be a read error. The chain uses TRBV20-1 and TRBJ2-1; D is possibly TRBD2 (5 bases). This CDR3 region has 13 residues. Germline V lookup: CDR1 DFQATT, CDR2 SNEGSKA (reference sequence). The CDR3 reads CSARDRTHNEKFF. DNA for the CDR3: TGCAGTGCTAGAGATAGGACTCACAATGAGAAGTTCTTC.